This TCR beta chain was identified in a study of OX40 agonist ivuxolimab in advanced cancers. Across the study: In this cohort, patients received ivuxolimab, an agonistic anti-OX40 (CD134) antibody. The eligibility criteria allowed prior anti-PD-1, anti-PD-L1 or anti-CTLA-4 therapy, and 30% to 40% had some. General study results and limits: Some of the nonresponding patients also showed low levels of normalized T-cell clonal expansion.

This CDR3 spans 13 amino acids. Trimming removed 0 bases from V and 6 bases from J, with 8 bases in between. Germline V gene sequence: CDR1 LNHDA, CDR2 SQIVND (reference sequence). Autoimmune disease history or systemic immunosuppression barred patients. About this clone: The target antigen is unknown.

Assay: immunoSEQ multiplex PCR; the TCRdb copy retains only in-frame clones and omits some. The profile shows about 26,000 clones, more than 80% of them singletons. The clonotype comes from an adult with an advanced solid tumor such as melanoma, head and neck, liver or kidney cancer. Sequenced here: CD4+ or CD8+ T cells sorted from blood, sampled in a trial of the OX40 agonist ivuxolimab. This chain connects TRBV19 to TRBJ1-2; D unresolved. The CDR3 spells CASSIDLGDGYTF. The CDR3 DNA reads TGTGCCAGTAGTATAGATCTTGGGGATGGCTACACCTTC.